These 15 T cell receptor beta chains share one sample of origin, sequenced in a study of OX40 agonist ivuxolimab in advanced cancers. Using immunoSEQ multiplex PCR, the repertoire was profiled, and TCRdb retains in-frame clones only, with some absent. The table shows about 93,000 clones, with roughly 94% occurring only once. This specimen was CD4+ or CD8+ T cells sorted from blood, taken in a trial of the OX40 agonist ivuxolimab. All receptors come from an adult with an advanced solid tumor such as melanoma, head and neck, liver or kidney cancer.

The chain couples TRBV4-1 to TRBJ2-7; 12 bases are shared with TRBD1. Losses at the gene ends were 1 base for V and 4 bases for J; bases not matched to a gene: 5. Germline assignment: CDR1 MGHRA and CDR2 YSYEKL. This CDR3 contains 16 residues. The CDR3 reads CASSQVAGQGAYEQYF. The CDR3 DNA follows: TGCGCCAGCAGCCAAGTAGCGGGACAGGGGGCATACGAGCAGTACTTC.

J is TRBJ2-7 and V is TRBV5-8; no clear D. V was trimmed by 4 bases and J by 7 bases, leaving 18 bases between them. The CDR3 runs to 14 residues. CDR1 is SGHTS, CDR2 YDEGEE, per germline. CDR3 sequence: CASSHVSGSREQYF. DNA for the CDR3: TGTGCCAGCAGCCACGTCTCCGGTTCGCGGGAGCAGTACTTC.

The chain uses TRBV9 and TRBJ1-2; perhaps TRBD1 as D (5 bases). Trimming stripped 6 bases from V and 4 bases from J, with 19 bases between. In germline, CDR1 is SGDLS, CDR2 YYNGEE. The CDR3 consists of 15 residues. The CDR3 protein is CASTFSPGRTYGYTF. DNA of the CDR3: TGTGCCAGCACCTTCTCTCCGGGACGGACCTATGGCTACACCTTC.

The V and J genes are TRBV9 and TRBJ2-5; D might be TRBD1 (5 bases). The V end lost 0 bases, the J end lost 4 bases, and 13 bases lay between the germline ends. The CDR3 has 15 amino acids. Looked up from germline, CDR1 is SGDLS and CDR2 is YYNGEE. CDR3 DNA sequence: TGTGCCAGCAGCGTAGATCCAGGGCCAGGAGAGACCCAGTACTTC. Translation gives CASSVDPGPGETQYF.

The rearrangement joins TRBV11-2 to TRBJ2-5; D unresolved. Germline V gene lookup returns CDR1 SGHAT and CDR2 FQNNGV. This CDR3 region has 12 residues. Trimming stripped 6 bases from V and 5 bases from J, with 10 bases between. The CDR3 region has the DNA TGTGCCAGCAGAGTAAGCGCGGAGACCCAGTACTTC. Translation: CASRVSAETQYF.

A single count supports this clone. The V gene is TRBV11-2, the J gene TRBJ1-2; 11 bases align to TRBD1. Germline CDR1 is SGHAT and CDR2 is FQNNGV. The CDR3 runs 16 residues. Unmatched junction bases numbered 4, after V lost 0 bases and J lost 4 bases. The CDR3: CASSLDRGQGAYGYTF. DNA for the CDR3: TGTGCCAGCAGCTTAGATCGAGGACAGGGGGCCTATGGCTACACCTTC.

J is TRBJ2-7 and V is TRBV6-1, with a tentative D call TRBD1 (6 bases). Trimming took off 5 bases at V and 3 bases at J, with 14 bases between the two ends. Looked up from germline, CDR1 is MNHNS and CDR2 is SASEGT. The CDR3 runs 14 residues. The CDR3 region is CASSWTDGGYEQYF. In DNA form, the CDR3 reads TGTGCCAGCAGTTGGACAGATGGTGGCTACGAGCAGTACTTC.

The J gene is TRBJ2-1, the V gene TRBV6-1, with 16 positions matching TRBD2. The CDR3 spans 16 residues. The germline V gene encodes CDR1 MNHNS and CDR2 SASEGT. Trimming took 4 bases from V and 10 from J; bases not matched to a gene: 7. CDR3 nucleotide sequence: TGTGCCAGCAGTGTGGGGACTAGCGGGGGGGCATGGGAGCAGTTCTTC. It translates to CASSVGTSGGAWEQFF.

The V call is TRBV25-1, the J call TRBJ2-1; D call uncertain. V shed 5 bases and J shed 7 bases, with 9 bases lying between them. The CDR3 is 12 amino acids. CDR1 and CDR2 (germline): MGHDK, SYGVNS. This chain's CDR3 is CASSPYGNEQFF. CDR3 coding DNA: TGTGCCAGCAGTCCTTACGGTAATGAGCAGTTCTTC.

The chain uses TRBV14 and TRBJ2-3, with unresolved D. Germline-derived CDR1 and CDR2 are SGHDN and FVKESK. The length of the CDR3 is 13 residues. Trimming took off 1 base at V and 12 bases at J, with 14 bases between the two ends. CDR3: CASSQGRVHLQYF. Here the CDR3 DNA reads TGTGCCAGCAGCCAAGGTCGGGTTCATCTTCAGTATTTT.

This rearrangement joins TRBV27 to TRBJ2-7, with D possibly TRBD2 on 6 matching bases. The CDR3 is 14 amino acids. Germline CDR1 MNHEY, CDR2 SMNVEV (reference sequence). Trimming removed 2 bases from V and 1 base from J, with 9 bases in between. The CDR3 loop is CASSLRRGSYEQYF. The DNA for the CDR3 is TGTGCCAGCAGTTTACGGCGGGGATCCTACGAGCAGTACTTC.

The rearrangement joins TRBV11-2 to TRBJ1-1, with D uncertain. Trimming took 4 bases from V and 3 from J, leaving 18 bases between them. Per germline, CDR1 SGHAT and CDR2 FQNNGV. This CDR3 has 16 amino acids. Here the CDR3 reads CASSSHGELLYTEAFF. CDR3 nucleotide sequence: TGTGCCAGCAGCTCACACGGGGAGTTACTATACACTGAAGCTTTCTTT.

The gene calls are TRBV5-1 and TRBJ2-7, with TRBD1 identical over 7 bases. CDR1 SGHRS and CDR2 YFSETQ come from the germline V gene. The CDR3 contains 14 residues. J was trimmed by 6 bases and V by 5 bases; bases with no gene match: 11. CDR3 in DNA: TGCGCCAGCAGTTTGAGACAGGGCCTTCTCGAGCAGTACTTC. Translated: CASSLRQGLLEQYF.

The chain uses TRBV14 and TRBJ2-5; D remains ambiguous. The tail of the sequence fits TRBJ2-7 better, so the J call may be wrong. Germline V gene lookup returns CDR1 SGHDN and CDR2 FVKESK. CDR3 size: 15 residues. The CDR3 loop reads CASSQGSAWLGEQYF. In nucleotides, the CDR3 is TGTGCCAGCAGCCAAGGAAGTGCCTGGCTTGGCGAGCAGTACTTC.

The V call is TRBV5-6, the J call TRBJ2-1; no definite D call. Germline values: CDR1 SGHDT, CDR2 YYEEEE. The CDR3 totals 16 residues. The germline V and J ends were trimmed by 3 bases and 0 bases, with 13 bases remaining between them. The CDR3 is CASSSTWGSSYNEQFF. The CDR3 region has the DNA TGTGCCAGCAGCTCCACCTGGGGAAGCTCCTACAATGAGCAGTTCTTC.